A single sample gave rise to the 29 T cell receptor beta chains below, sequenced in a study of immune evolution from preneoplasia to lung adenocarcinoma. TCRdb keeps only in-frame clones here, not all; method: immunoSEQ multiplex PCR. The table lists 5,800 or so clones, approximately 76% of them singletons, with approximately 12% in the top ten. Sequencing was carried out using FFPE minimally invasive lung adenocarcinoma tissue. These receptors originate from an older person with lung adenocarcinoma.

This clone has a handful of counts. The V gene is TRBV19, the J gene TRBJ2-2; tentative D call: TRBD2 (5 bases). Deletions cut 8 bases from V and 1 base from J, with 8 bases between. The CDR3 loop spans 13 amino acids. CDR1 is LNHDA and CDR2 is SQIVND in the germline V gene (reference sequence). The CDR3 region is CASGSGNTGELFF. CDR3 bases: TGTGCCAGTGGGAGCGGGAACACCGGGGAGCTGTTTTTT.

In this sample, this clone turned up a few times. The rearrangement links TRBV30 to TRBJ1-1; no definite D call. Germline V gene sequence: CDR1 GTSNPN, CDR2 SVGIG (reference sequence). The CDR3 has 14 residues. Trimming pared 2 bases from V and 1 base from J, leaving 11 bases between. The CDR3 sequence: CAWSPPHRNTEAFF. CDR3 nucleotide sequence: TGTGCCTGGAGTCCCCCACACAGGAACACTGAAGCTTTCTTT.

The rearrangement uses TRBV6-1 and TRBJ2-1; 10 positions agree with TRBD2. With V trimmed by 3 bases and J by 6 bases, 5 bases remained unmatched. The CDR3 length is 15 residues. The germline V gene has CDR1 MNHNS and CDR2 SASEGT. CDR3 DNA: TGTGCCAGCAGTGACCCGGGACTAGCGACCAATGAGCAGTTCTTC. Protein sequence: CASSDPGLATNEQFF.

By share of the sample, this clone is large. The V call is TRBV9, the J call TRBJ1-3, with TRBD1 as a possible D gene (6 bases). Trimming took 0 bases from V and 4 from J, leaving 17 bases between them. This CDR3 comprises 17 residues. Germline V gene data show CDR1 as SGDLS and CDR2 as YYNGEE. CDR3: CASSVEGGGAPGNTIYF. CDR3 sequence (DNA): TGTGCCAGCAGCGTAGAGGGTGGGGGGGCGCCAGGAAACACCATATATTTT.

The chain has TRBV27 and TRBJ1-5; TRBD1 matches 7 bases. CDR3 length equals 17 residues. The germline gives CDR1 MNHEY, CDR2 SMNVEV (reference sequence). The V and J ends lost 9 bases and 1 base, in that order; junction bases with no gene match: 15. CDR3 region: CASPTRGPNVSNQPQHF. The CDR3, as DNA: TGTGCCAGTCCCACTAGGGGGCCTAATGTGAGCAATCAGCCCCAGCATTTT.

This clone occurred a few times. This chain joins TRBV6-5 and TRBJ1-4; 7 nucleotides align to TRBD1. V gave up 4 bases and J gave up 7 bases; unmatched junction bases: 9. The CDR3 covers 15 residues. Germline V gene sequence: CDR1 MNHEY, CDR2 SVGAGI. The CDR3: CASSSQTGQGEKLFF. The CDR3 DNA is TGTGCCAGCAGTTCTCAGACAGGGCAGGGTGAAAAACTGTTTTTT.

Only a few counts were recorded for this clone. V and J are TRBV4-3 and TRBJ1-1; no reliable D call. Between the trimmed V and J ends, which lost 0 bases and 1 base, there was a span of 12 bases. The CDR3 has 16 residues. Per the germline V gene, CDR1 is LGHNA and CDR2 is YSLEER. CDR3 amino acids: CASSQEFSQENTEAFF. The CDR3 DNA follows: TGCGCCAGCAGCCAAGAATTTAGTCAGGAGAACACTGAAGCTTTCTTT.

The table lists this clone with a count of one. The chain couples TRBV5-8 to TRBJ2-7; D call uncertain. This CDR3 is built from 13 residues. Germline V CDR1 and CDR2: SGHTS, YDEGEE. V lost 4 bases and J lost 2, with 10 bases in between. The CDR3 here is CASSPRAPYEQYF. The CDR3 DNA reads TGTGCCAGCAGCCCCCGGGCCCCCTACGAGCAGTACTTC.

The J gene is TRBJ1-1, the V gene TRBV5-1; weak D call: TRBD1 (5 bases). Trimming took off 4 bases at V and 2 bases at J, with 15 bases between the two ends. There are 15 residues in the CDR3. Germline CDR1 is SGHRS and CDR2 is YFSETQ. The CDR3 is CASSPAGASNTEAFF. CDR3 nucleotide sequence: TGCGCCAGCAGCCCCGCCGGGGCTTCTAACACTGAAGCTTTCTTT.

The chain joins TRBV9 to TRBJ2-5; D ambiguous. Germline lookup yields CDR1 SGDLS and CDR2 YYNGEE. V shed 2 bases and J shed 5 bases, with 10 bases lying between them. The CDR3 covers 13 residues. In nucleotides, the CDR3 is TGTGCCAGCAGCGTTGGACGGGTGGAGACCCAGTACTTC. This gives the protein CASSVGRVETQYF. The complete variable domain, with remaining parts taken from reference TRBV9 and TRBJ2-5, reads DSGVTQTPKHLITATGQRVTLRCSPRSGDLSVYWYQQSLDQGLQFLIQYYNGEERAKGNILERFSAQQFPDLHSELNLSSLELGDSALYFCASSVGRVETQYFGPGTRLLVL.

This rearrangement joins TRBV12-5 to TRBJ2-5; D unclear. The CDR3 runs to 12 residues. Germline values: CDR1 LGHNT, CDR2 FRNRAP. Trimming cost V 4 bases and J 3 bases, with 6 bases left between them. Here the CDR3 DNA reads TGTGCTAGTGGTTGGGTGGAAGAGACCCAGTACTTC. Residues: CASGWVEETQYF.

The chain joins TRBV5-5 to TRBJ2-1, with D perhaps matching TRBD1 or TRBD2 (5 bases each). The CDR3 spans 14 residues. Germline V CDR1 and CDR2: SGHKS, YYEKEE (reference sequence). V gave up 3 bases and J gave up 3 bases, with 10 bases separating them. CDR3 residues: CASSSGASYNEQFF. The CDR3 bases are TGTGCCAGCAGCTCCGGGGCCAGCTACAATGAGCAGTTCTTC. Filled out from reference TRBV5-5 and TRBJ2-1, the complete variable domain reads DAGVTQSPTHLIKTRGQQVTLRCSPISGHKSVSWYQQVLGQGPQFIFQYYEKEERGRGNFPDRFSARQFPNYSSELNVNALLLGDSALYLCASSSGASYNEQFFGPGTRLTVL.

This chain connects TRBV19 to TRBJ1-5; D is uncertain. In germline, CDR1 is LNHDA, CDR2 SQIVND (reference sequence). Trimming took off 6 bases at V and 1 base at J, with 10 bases between the two ends. This CDR3 has 14 amino acids. The CDR3 DNA follows: TGTGCCAGTAGGGTTTTACAGAGCAATCAGCCCCAGCATTTT. Translating gives CASRVLQSNQPQHF. Full variable domain (remainder filled in from reference TRBV19 and TRBJ1-5): DGGITQSPKYLFRKEGQNVTLSCEQNLNHDAMYWYRQDPGQGLRLIYYSQIVNDFQKGDIAEGYSVSREKKESFPLTVTSAQKNPTAFYLCASRVLQSNQPQHFGDGTRLSIL.

The chain recombines TRBV6-4 with TRBJ1-5; TRBD1 aligns across 7 bases. Germline V lookup: CDR1 MRHNA, CDR2 SNTAGT. This CDR3 has 20 amino acids. J was trimmed by 0 bases and V by 0 bases; bases with no gene match: 14. The DNA for the CDR3 is TGTGCCAGCAGTGACTCGATTGACAGGGCCCTTCGATATAGCAATCAGCCCCAGCATTTT. Translation gives CASSDSIDRALRYSNQPQHF.

CDR3 bases: TGTGCCAGCAGCTTGGGGAAGGGAGTAATCTCCTACGAGCAGTACTTC. This codes for CASSLGKGVISYEQYF. The chain uses TRBV5-4 and TRBJ2-7; D is perhaps TRBD2 (5 bases). The germline V gene has CDR1 SGHNT and CDR2 YYREEE (reference sequence). This CDR3 has 16 residues. V was trimmed by 0 bases and J by 0 bases, leaving 13 bases between them.

This clone has a single count. The V call is TRBV6-5, the J call TRBJ2-1; 7 bases fit TRBD2. Germline CDR1 and CDR2: MNHEY and SVGAGI. The trim removed 1 base at V and 8 bases at J, leaving 11 bases unmatched. CDR3 length: 16 amino acids. The DNA for the CDR3 is TGTGCCAGCAGTTACTGGCGGGGGTTGGGCGGCTATGAGCAGTTCTTC. It translates to CASSYWRGLGGYEQFF.

The chain employs TRBV5-4 and TRBJ2-2; 10 bases are shared with TRBD1. Trimming removed 4 bases from V and 6 bases from J; junction bases left unmatched: 6. The germline V gene has CDR1 SGHNT and CDR2 YYREEE (reference sequence). CDR3 length equals 15 residues. The CDR3 sequence is CASSQGTGEPGELFF. The CDR3 coding sequence is TGTGCCAGCAGCCAGGGGACAGGGGAGCCCGGGGAGCTGTTTTTT.

J is TRBJ2-7 and V is TRBV5-4, with D perhaps matching TRBD2 (6 bases). V lost 4 bases to trimming and J lost 3 bases, with 17 bases between them. This CDR3 contains 15 residues. CDR1 is SGHNT, CDR2 YYREEE, per germline (reference sequence). CDR3 nucleotides: TGTGCCAGCAGCGTGACTAGTGCGTTTAACTACGAGCAGTACTTC. Translation: CASSVTSAFNYEQYF.

V usage is TRBV5-1 and J usage is TRBJ2-3; D might be TRBD2 (7 bases). The V end lost 0 bases, the J end lost 5 bases, and 16 bases lay between the germline ends. Germline values: CDR1 SGHRS, CDR2 YFSETQ. The CDR3 is 16 residues long. The CDR3 DNA reads as TGCGCCAGCAGCTTGGGATTTGCGGGGGCGGTAGATACGCAGTATTTT. The encoded protein is CASSLGFAGAVDTQYF. The full variable domain, in which reference TRBV5-1 and TRBJ2-3 provide the parts outside the CDR3, is KAGVTQTPRYLIKTRGQQVTLSCSPISGHRSVSWYQQTPGQGLQFLFEYFSETQRNKGNFPGRFSGRQFSNSRSEMNVSTLELGDSALYLCASSLGFAGAVDTQYFGPGTRLTVL.

The chain recombines TRBV19 with TRBJ2-5, with TRBD2 as a possible D gene (6 bases). Per germline, CDR1 LNHDA and CDR2 SQIVND (reference sequence). The CDR3 length is 14 residues. The V and J ends lost 5 bases and 5 bases respectively, with 15 bases between them. The CDR3 bases are TGTGCCAGTAGTCCCGGAGGGTCAGGGGAGACCCAGTACTTC. As protein: CASSPGGSGETQYF.

This rearrangement joins TRBV7-9 to TRBJ1-1; unclear D gene. The CDR3 totals 14 residues. The germline V and J ends were trimmed by 5 bases and 5 bases, with 15 bases remaining between them. The V gene's germline CDR1 is SEHNR and CDR2 FQNEAQ (reference sequence). CDR3 coding DNA: TGTGCCAGCAGCGCCATGGACGGAGGGACTGAAGCTTTCTTT. Its protein product is CASSAMDGGTEAFF.

The genes are TRBV5-5 and TRBJ2-3, with D perhaps assigned TRBD1 or TRBD2 (5 bases each). Germline V gives CDR1 SGHKS, CDR2 YYEKEE (reference sequence). V was shortened by 2 bases and J by 3 bases, with 10 bases between the two germline ends. The CDR3 totals 14 residues. For the CDR3, the DNA is TGTGCCAGCAGCTTAGAGGGGAGAACAGATACGCAGTATTTT. Protein product: CASSLEGRTDTQYF.

This clone showed up just a few times. The limits of the CDR3 on the DNA are not certain, so only TCRdb's listed CDR3 is given. The CDR3 is CASSLGEVAVGTF. The chain carries TRBV7-9 and TRBJ1-2. The CDR3 comprises 13 residues, both ends counted. Germline assignment: CDR1 SEHNR and CDR2 FQNEAQ (reference sequence).

The chain is built from TRBV19 and TRBJ1-6; 7 positions match TRBD1. Germline CDR1 is LNHDA and CDR2 is SQIVND (reference sequence). The trim removed 7 bases at V and 7 bases at J, leaving 4 bases unmatched. The CDR3 runs to 13 residues. The chain's CDR3 is CASKETGNSPLHF. The DNA for the CDR3 is TGTGCCAGTAAGGAGACAGGGAATTCACCCCTCCACTTT.

V usage is TRBV25-1 and J usage is TRBJ2-1, with TRBD2 identical over 9 bases. The CDR3 sequence is 16 residues long. The V and J ends lost 4 bases and 8 bases, in that order; junction bases with no gene match: 12. Germline V gene data show CDR1 as MGHDK and CDR2 as SYGVNS. The CDR3 nucleotides are TGTGCCAGCAGTGTACGTGCGGGAGGGCCAGGCCATGAGCAGTTCTTC. Translation: CASSVRAGGPGHEQFF.

This sequence joins TRBV5-1 and TRBJ1-2; perhaps TRBD1 as D (5 bases). V lost 0 bases and J 9 bases, leaving 15 bases between the germline ends. The CDR3 is 14 amino acids. Germline CDR1 is SGHRS and CDR2 is YFSETQ. In DNA, the CDR3 is TGCGCCAGCAGCTTGGGGGGGGGAGTTATGAGCTACACCTTC. This translates into CASSLGGGVMSYTF. The whole variable domain, remainder taken from reference TRBV5-1 and TRBJ1-2, is KAGVTQTPRYLIKTRGQQVTLSCSPISGHRSVSWYQQTPGQGLQFLFEYFSETQRNKGNFPGRFSGRQFSNSRSEMNVSTLELGDSALYLCASSLGGGVMSYTFGSGTRLTVV.

The genes are TRBV5-1 and TRBJ1-6, with a tentative D call TRBD1 (6 bases). From germline, CDR1 is SGHRS and CDR2 YFSETQ. CDR3 length equals 16 residues. V was cut by 0 bases and J by 9 bases, with 16 bases left in between. The CDR3 DNA follows: TGCGCCAGCAGCTTGGAATTTGCGGGGGCGGTTTCACCCCTCCACTTT. Translated, it gives CASSLEFAGAVSPLHF.

This chain connects TRBV2 to TRBJ2-1; D may be TRBD2 (5 bases). Germline values: CDR1 SNHLY, CDR2 FYNNEI. The V end lost 6 bases, the J end lost 6 bases, and 18 bases lay between the germline ends. The CDR3 consists of 15 residues. CDR3 sequence: CASRPNRGRINEQFF. The CDR3 bases are TGTGCCAGCAGACCCAACCGGGGTAGGATCAATGAGCAGTTCTTC.

A remark on this clone: One end of the junction is discordant with germline, which a read error may explain. The chain is built from TRBV6-5 and TRBJ2-5, with a tentative D call TRBD2 (6 bases). The length of the CDR3 is 15 residues. CDR1 MNHEY and CDR2 SVGAGI come from the germline V gene. The CDR3 reads CASSYSLREAETQYF. CDR3 bases: TGTGCCAGCAGTTACTCTCTGAGGGAGGCAGAGACCCAATACTTC.